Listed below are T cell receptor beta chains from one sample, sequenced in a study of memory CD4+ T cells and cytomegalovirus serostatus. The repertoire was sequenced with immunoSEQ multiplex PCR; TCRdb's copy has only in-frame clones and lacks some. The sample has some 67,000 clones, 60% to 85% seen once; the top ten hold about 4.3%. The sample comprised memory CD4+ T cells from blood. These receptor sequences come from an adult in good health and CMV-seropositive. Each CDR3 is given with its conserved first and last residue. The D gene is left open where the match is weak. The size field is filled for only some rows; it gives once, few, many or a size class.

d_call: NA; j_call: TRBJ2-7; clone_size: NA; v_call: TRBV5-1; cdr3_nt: TGCGCCAGCAGCTACTACCTCCTAACGGACGAGCAGTACTTC; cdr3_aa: CASSYYLLTDEQYF
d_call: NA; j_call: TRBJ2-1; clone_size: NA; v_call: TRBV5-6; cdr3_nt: TGTGCCAGCAGCTTCTGGGTGCACAATGAGCAGTTCTTC; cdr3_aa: CASSFWVHNEQFF
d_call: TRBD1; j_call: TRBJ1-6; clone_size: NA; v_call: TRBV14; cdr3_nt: TGTGCCAGCAGCCGGGGACAGAACTATAATTCACCCCTCCACTTT; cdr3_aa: CASSRGQNYNSPLHF
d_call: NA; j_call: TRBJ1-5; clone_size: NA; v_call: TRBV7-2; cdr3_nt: TGTGCCAGCAGCCCCAGCGGGGACGGCAATCAGCCCCAGCATTTT; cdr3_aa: CASSPSGDGNQPQHF
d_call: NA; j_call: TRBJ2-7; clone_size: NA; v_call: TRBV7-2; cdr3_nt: TGTGCCAGCAGCCACGAGGCGTTCTACGAGCAGTACTTC; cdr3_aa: CASSHEAFYEQYF
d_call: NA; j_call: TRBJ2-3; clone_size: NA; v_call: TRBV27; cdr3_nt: TGTGCCAGCAGTCTTGGGGATAGAACGCAGTATTTT; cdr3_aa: CASSLGDRTQYF
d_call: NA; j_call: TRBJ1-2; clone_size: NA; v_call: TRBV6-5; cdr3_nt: TGTGCCAGCAGTCGAGGGGACGTCTATGGCTACACCTTC; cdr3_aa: CASSRGDVYGYTF
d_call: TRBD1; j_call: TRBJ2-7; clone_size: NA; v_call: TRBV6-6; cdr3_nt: TGTGCCAGCAGCCAGGGACAGGGGGCCAAAACCTACGAGCAGTACTTC; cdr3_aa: CASSQGQGAKTYEQYF
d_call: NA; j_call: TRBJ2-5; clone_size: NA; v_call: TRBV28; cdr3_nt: TGTGCCAGCAGTTTGGGGGGAAGCGAGACCCAGTACTTC; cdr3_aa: CASSLGGSETQYF
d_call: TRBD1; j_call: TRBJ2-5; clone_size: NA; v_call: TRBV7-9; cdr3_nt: TGTGCCAGCAGCTTGACAGGGGGCGTAGGAGAGACCCAGTACTTC; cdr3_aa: CASSLTGGVGETQYF
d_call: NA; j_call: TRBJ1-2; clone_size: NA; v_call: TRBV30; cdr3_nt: TGTGCCTGGAGTGCGGGCCGCCCCTATGGCTACACCTTC; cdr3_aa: CAWSAGRPYGYTF
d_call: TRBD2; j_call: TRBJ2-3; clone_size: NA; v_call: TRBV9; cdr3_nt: TGTGCCAGCAGCACGCATCCGGGACTAGTCACAGATACGCAGTATTTT; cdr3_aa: CASSTHPGLVTDTQYF
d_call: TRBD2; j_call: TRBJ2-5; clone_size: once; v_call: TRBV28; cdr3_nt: TGTGCCAGCAGTTTGCCGGGACTAGCGGACTTAGAGACCCAGTACTTC; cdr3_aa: CASSLPGLADLETQYF
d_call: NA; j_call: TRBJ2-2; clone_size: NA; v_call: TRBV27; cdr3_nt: TGTGCCAGCACCCCGGGGGCGAGGAACGGGGAGCTGTTTTTT; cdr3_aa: CASTPGARNGELFF
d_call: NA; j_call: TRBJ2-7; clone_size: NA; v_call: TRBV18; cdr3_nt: TGTGCCAGCTCACCACAGCCTCACGACTACGAGCAGTACTTC; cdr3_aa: CASSPQPHDYEQYF
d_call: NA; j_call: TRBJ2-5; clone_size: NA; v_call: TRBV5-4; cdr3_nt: TGTGCCAGCAGCTTGGTATCGGCTGGGGAGACCCAGTACTTC; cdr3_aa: CASSLVSAGETQYF
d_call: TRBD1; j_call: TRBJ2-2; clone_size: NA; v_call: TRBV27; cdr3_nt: TGTGCCAGCAGCCCTACGACAGGGGGAGGGACCGGGGAGCTGTTTTTT; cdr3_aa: CASSPTTGGGTGELFF
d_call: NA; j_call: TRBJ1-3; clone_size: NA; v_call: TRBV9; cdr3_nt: TGTGCCAGCAGCGTAGGGATCTCTGGAAACACCATATATTTT; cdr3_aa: CASSVGISGNTIYF
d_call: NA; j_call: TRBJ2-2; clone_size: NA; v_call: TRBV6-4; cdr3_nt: TGTGCCAGCAGTGTGATAGGGTATGGCGGGGAGCTGTTTTTT; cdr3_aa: CASSVIGYGGELFF
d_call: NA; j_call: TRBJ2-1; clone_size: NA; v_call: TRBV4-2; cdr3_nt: TGTGCCAGCAGCCAAGATCCGAGGCAGGACTACAATGAGCAGTTCTTC; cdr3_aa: CASSQDPRQDYNEQFF
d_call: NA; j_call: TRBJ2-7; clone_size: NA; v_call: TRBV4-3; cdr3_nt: TGCGCCAGCAGCCAGAGGGCGGGAAACCCTACCGAGCAGTACTTC; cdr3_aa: CASSQRAGNPTEQYF
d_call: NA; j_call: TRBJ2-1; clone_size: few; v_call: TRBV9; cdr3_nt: TGTGCCAGCAGCGCCGAAGGGAATGAGCAGTTCTTC; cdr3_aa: CASSAEGNEQFF
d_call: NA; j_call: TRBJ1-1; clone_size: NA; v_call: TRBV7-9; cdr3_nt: TGTGCCAGCAGCTTTCTGCGGGGAGGGGGGATGAACACTGAAGCTTTCTTT; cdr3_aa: CASSFLRGGGMNTEAFF
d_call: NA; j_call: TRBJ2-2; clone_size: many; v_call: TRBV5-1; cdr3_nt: TGCGCCAGCAGCTCCCGAGAGCGCACCGGGGAGCTGTTTTTT; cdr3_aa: CASSSRERTGELFF
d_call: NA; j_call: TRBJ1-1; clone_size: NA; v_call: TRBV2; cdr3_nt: TGTGCCAGCAGTGAGTTCGTGCTCACTGAAGCTTTCTTT; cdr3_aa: CASSEFVLTEAFF
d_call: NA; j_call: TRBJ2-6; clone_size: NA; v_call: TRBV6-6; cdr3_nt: TGTGCCAGCAGTTACGACCCCTCTGGGGCCAACGTCCTGACTTTC; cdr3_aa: CASSYDPSGANVLTF
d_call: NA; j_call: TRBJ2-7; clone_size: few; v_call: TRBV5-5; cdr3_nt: TGTGCCAGCAGCACCTCACAGGGATTCTCTGACGAGCAGTACTTC; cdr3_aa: CASSTSQGFSDEQYF
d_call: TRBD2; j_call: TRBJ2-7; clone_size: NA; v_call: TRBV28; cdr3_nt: TGTGCCAGCCGCTCTAGCGGGGTCCAAGTGCGAGAGCAGTACTTC; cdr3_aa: CASRSSGVQVREQYF
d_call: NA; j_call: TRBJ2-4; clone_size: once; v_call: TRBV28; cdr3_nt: TGTGCCAGCAGTCCCTCGAGGGTCCTAGCCAAAAACATTCAGTACTTC; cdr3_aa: CASSPSRVLAKNIQYF
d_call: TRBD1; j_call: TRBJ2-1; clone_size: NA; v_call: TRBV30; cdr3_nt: TGTGCCTGGAGTCAGGGAGGGACAGGGAAGGGCAATGAGCAGTTCTTC; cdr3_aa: CAWSQGGTGKGNEQFF
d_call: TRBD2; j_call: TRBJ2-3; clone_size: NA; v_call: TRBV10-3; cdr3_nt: TGTGCCATCAGTGAGTCGTATACTAGCGGGAGCGATACGCAGTATTTT; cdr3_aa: CAISESYTSGSDTQYF
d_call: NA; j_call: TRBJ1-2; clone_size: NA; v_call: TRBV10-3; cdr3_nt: TGTGCCATCAGTGAACCTTCTACACCTAACTATGGCTACACCTTC; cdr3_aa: CAISEPSTPNYGYTF
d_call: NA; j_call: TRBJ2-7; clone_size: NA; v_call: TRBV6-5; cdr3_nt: TGTGCCAGCAGTTACGGGCGGGGGCACTACGAGCAGTACTTC; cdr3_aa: CASSYGRGHYEQYF
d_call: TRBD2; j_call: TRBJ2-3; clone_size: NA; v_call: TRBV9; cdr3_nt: TGTGCCAGCAGCGTAGTTGCGGGAGGGCCAGATACGCAGTATTTT; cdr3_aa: CASSVVAGGPDTQYF
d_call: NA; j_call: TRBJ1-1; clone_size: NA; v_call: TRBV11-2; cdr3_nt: TGTGCCAGCAGCATTAGCCGCAGGGCGAACACTGAAGCTTTCTTT; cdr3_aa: CASSISRRANTEAFF
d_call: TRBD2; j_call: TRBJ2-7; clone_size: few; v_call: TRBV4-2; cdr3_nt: TGTGCCAGCAGCCAGGCCGGGACTAGCGGGGGGGACTACGAGCAGTACTTC; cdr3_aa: CASSQAGTSGGDYEQYF
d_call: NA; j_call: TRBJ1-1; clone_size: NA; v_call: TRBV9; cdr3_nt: TGTGCCAGCAGCCGACTCCCCAACACTGAAGCTTTCTTT; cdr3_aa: CASSRLPNTEAFF
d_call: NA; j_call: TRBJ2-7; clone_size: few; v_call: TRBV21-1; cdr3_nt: TGTGCCAGCAGCAAAGAAGACTACGAGCAGTACTTC; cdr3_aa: CASSKEDYEQYF
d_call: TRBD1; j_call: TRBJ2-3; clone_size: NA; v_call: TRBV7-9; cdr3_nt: TGTGCCAGCAGCTCCAAGGACAGGTCCCACACAGATACGCAGTATTTT; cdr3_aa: CASSSKDRSHTDTQYF
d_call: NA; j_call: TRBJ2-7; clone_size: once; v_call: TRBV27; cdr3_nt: TGTGCCAGCAGTCCCGCGGGACGGGTTAACGAGCAGTACTTC; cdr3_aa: CASSPAGRVNEQYF
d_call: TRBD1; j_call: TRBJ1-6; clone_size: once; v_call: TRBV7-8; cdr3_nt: TGTGCCAGCAGCGCAGGACAGGGCTTTACACCCCTCCACTTT; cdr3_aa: CASSAGQGFTPLHF
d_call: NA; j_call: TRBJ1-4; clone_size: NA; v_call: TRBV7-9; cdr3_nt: TGTGCCAGCAGCTCTTTCGGGGCCTTTAATGAAAAACTGTTTTTT; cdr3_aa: CASSSFGAFNEKLFF
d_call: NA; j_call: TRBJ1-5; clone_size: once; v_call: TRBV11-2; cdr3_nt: TGTGCCAGCAGCGGAAATCAGCCCCAGCATTTT; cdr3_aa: CASSGNQPQHF
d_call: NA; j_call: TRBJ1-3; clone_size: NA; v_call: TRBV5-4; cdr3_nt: TGTGCCAGCAGCTTGGACGGAAACACCATATATTTT; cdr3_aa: CASSLDGNTIYF
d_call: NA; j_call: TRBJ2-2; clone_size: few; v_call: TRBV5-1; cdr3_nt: TGCGCCAGCAGCTTCGAAAGAAGATACACCGGGGAGCTGTTTTTT; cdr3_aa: CASSFERRYTGELFF
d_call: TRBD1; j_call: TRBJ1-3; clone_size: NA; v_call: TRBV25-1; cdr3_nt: TGTGCCACTTCCCGGACAGGCTCTGGAAACACCATATATTTT; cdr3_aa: CATSRTGSGNTIYF
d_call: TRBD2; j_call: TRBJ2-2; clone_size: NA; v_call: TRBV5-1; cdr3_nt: TGCGCCAGCAGCCGTCACGGACTAGGGATGAACACCGGGGAGCTGTTTTTT; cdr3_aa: CASSRHGLGMNTGELFF
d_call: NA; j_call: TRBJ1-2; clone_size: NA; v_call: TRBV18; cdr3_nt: TGTGCCAGCTCACAGGAGGAGGGAGGTGGCTACACCTTC; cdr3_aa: CASSQEEGGGYTF
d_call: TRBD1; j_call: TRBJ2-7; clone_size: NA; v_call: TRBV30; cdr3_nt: TGTGCCTGGAGTGTATATTTTTCGGTAGGGGGCGCTGAGGCCTACTACGAGCAGTACTTC; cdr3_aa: CAWSVYFSVGGAEAYYEQYF
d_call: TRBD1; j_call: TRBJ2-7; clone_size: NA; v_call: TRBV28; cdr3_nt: TGTGCCAGCAGTCCCTCCGCAAGGGGGCGAGGCGAGCAGTACTTC; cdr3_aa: CASSPSARGRGEQYF
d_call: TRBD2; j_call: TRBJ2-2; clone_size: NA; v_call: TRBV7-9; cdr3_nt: TGTGCCTTGCAGGGAGGGGCGATCACCGGGGAGCTGTTTTTT; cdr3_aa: CALQGGAITGELFF
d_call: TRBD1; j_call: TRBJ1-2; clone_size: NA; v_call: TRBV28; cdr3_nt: TGTGCCAGCAGTTACATACTCGGGACAGGGGACTATGGCTACACCTTC; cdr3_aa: CASSYILGTGDYGYTF
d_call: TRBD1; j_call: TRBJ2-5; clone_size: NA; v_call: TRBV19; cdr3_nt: TGTGCCAGTAGTCCCCGACAGGGGGCCGAGACCCAGTACTTC; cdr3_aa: CASSPRQGAETQYF
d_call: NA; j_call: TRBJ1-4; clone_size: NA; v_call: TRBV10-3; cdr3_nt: TGTGCCATCGGGGGAGAGGAAAATGAAAAACTGTTTTTT; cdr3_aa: CAIGGEENEKLFF
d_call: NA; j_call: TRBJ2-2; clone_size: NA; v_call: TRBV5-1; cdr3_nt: TGCGCCAGCAGCCGAGACACCGCGAACACCGGGGAGCTGTTTTTT; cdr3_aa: CASSRDTANTGELFF
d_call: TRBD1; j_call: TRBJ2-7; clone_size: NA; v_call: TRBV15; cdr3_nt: TGTGCCACCGAGCCGGGGACAGGGGGACTCGAGCAGTACTTC; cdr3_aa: CATEPGTGGLEQYF
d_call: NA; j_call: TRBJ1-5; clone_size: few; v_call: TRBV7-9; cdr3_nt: TGTGCCAGCAGCTGGGAAGCAGGGCGCCAGCATTTT; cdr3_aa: CASSWEAGRQHF
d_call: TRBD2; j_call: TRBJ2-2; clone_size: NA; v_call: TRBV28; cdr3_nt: TGTGCCAGCAGTCCCATGGGACTAGCGGGGACCGGGGAGCTGTTTTTT; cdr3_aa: CASSPMGLAGTGELFF
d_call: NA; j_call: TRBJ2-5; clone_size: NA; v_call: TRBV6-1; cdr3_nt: TGTGCCAGCAGTAAGGGTAGCCAAGAGACCCAGTACTTC; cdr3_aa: CASSKGSQETQYF